This is a list of T cell receptor beta chains from one sample in a study of blood T cell repertoires in COVID-19. The assay was immunoSEQ multiplex PCR, and TCRdb's table has in-frame clones only and misses some. The sample yields roughly 86,000 clones, 75% to 95% seen once. Input material: peripheral blood. Every receptor here comes from a woman aged 45-60 years in a cohort sampled during active COVID-19. Each CDR3 is given with its conserved first and last residue.

V	CDR3
TRBV11-3	CASSLDLRSQQYF
TRBV4-1	CASSQPPWTGNYNEQFF
TRBV27	CASRTFGGNEQFF
TRBV5-4	CASSLVSRGKDGYTF
TRBV7-2	CASSLGWAGIYEQYF
TRBV18	CASSPSRDRASGEQYF
TRBV4-1	CASSQDRASVSYEQYF
TRBV5-1	CASSLEGWSTEAFF
TRBV19	CASKGQGSDNSPLHF
TRBV18	CASSPPTGGLKWGYTF
TRBV7-9	CASSLRTGDEQYF
TRBV11-3	CAGSEARNTEAFF
TRBV2	CASTPGTSGLYEQYF
TRBV5-1	CASSSRGGNTNYGYTF
TRBV5-4	CASSLAAGSSTYTEAFF
TRBV2	CAGTQGENTEAFF
TRBV27	CASSSGQGGSNEQYF
TRBV5-1	CASSLGRKQETQYF
TRBV14	CASSQDALAGVIRVQYF
TRBV6-5	CASNDRVSNQPQHF
TRBV6-5	CASRHSPPNYGYTF
TRBV30	CAWRKNRDFRNTIYF
TRBV9	CASSGRTGPNYGYTF
TRBV5-5	CASSLGAGANTGELFF
TRBV12-3/TRBV12-4	CASQLQGNSPLHF
TRBV18	CASSRTVLDGYTF
TRBV5-1	CASSFQGTMNTEAFF